A selection of T cell receptor beta chains follows, all from one sample in a study of blood T cell repertoires in COVID-19. TCRdb keeps only in-frame clones here, not all; method: immunoSEQ multiplex PCR. The repertoire holds about 70,000 clones, with roughly 84% as singletons. The specimen sequenced was peripheral blood. The receptors derive from a young woman with acute or convalescent COVID-19. The CDR3 runs from the conserved cysteine through the conserved F or W. D genes are given only for firm matches. Expanded clones get a size class; other rows say once, few or many, or leave the size out.

>NA|14|NA|TRBJ1-2|TRBV19
CASSPRQARGGYTF
TGTGCCAGTAGTCCTCGACAGGCCAGGGGTGGCTACACCTTC
>NA|13|NA|TRBJ1-2|TRBV18
CASSPAEDYGYTF
TGTGCCAGCTCACCAGCAGAAGACTATGGCTACACCTTC
>TRBD2|13|NA|TRBJ2-1|TRBV10-3
CATALAGGNEQFF
TGTGCCACCGCACTAGCGGGGGGCAATGAGCAGTTCTTC
>NA|13|NA|TRBJ2-3|TRBV7-9
CASSFTVTDTQYF
TGTGCCAGCAGCTTTACTGTCACAGATACGCAGTATTTT
>NA|14|NA|TRBJ2-5|TRBV30
CAWGIPAAQETQYF
TGTGCCTGGGGCATCCCAGCGGCCCAAGAGACCCAGTACTTC
>NA|15|NA|TRBJ2-5|TRBV19
CASSIRTGVQETQYF
TGTGCCAGTAGTATCCGGACTGGGGTCCAAGAGACCCAGTACTTC
>NA|13|once|TRBJ1-1|TRBV29-1
CSVLGVWGTEAFF
TGCAGCGTTCTCGGGGTGTGGGGCACTGAAGCTTTCTTT
>TRBD1|16|NA|TRBJ1-5|TRBV27
CASSLTGGANNQPQHF
TGTGCCAGCAGTCTAACAGGGGGGGCGAACAATCAGCCCCAGCATTTT
>TRBD1|12|NA|TRBJ1-2|TRBV5-1
CASSLEGAGYTF
TGCGCCAGCAGCTTGGAGGGGGCTGGCTACACCTTC
>TRBD2|16|NA|TRBJ2-3|TRBV28
CASSHQRGWSTDTQYF
TGTGCCAGCAGTCACCAGCGGGGGTGGAGCACAGATACGCAGTATTTT
>TRBD1|15|NA|TRBJ1-1|TRBV5-6
CASSPANRGRAEAFF
TGTGCCAGCAGCCCAGCCAACAGGGGCAGGGCTGAAGCTTTCTTT
>NA|15|once|TRBJ2-1|TRBV25-1
CASSDRGSPRNEQFF
TGTGCCAGCAGTGATAGGGGGAGTCCCCGCAATGAGCAGTTCTTC
>NA|14|NA|TRBJ2-7|TRBV19
CASSPGTGRYEQYF
TGTGCCAGTAGTCCAGGGACTGGACGATACGAGCAGTACTTC
>NA|14|NA|TRBJ1-5|TRBV28
CASSFQGTVQPQHF
TGTGCCAGCAGTTTCCAGGGGACGGTTCAGCCCCAGCATTTT
>NA|15|NA|TRBJ1-3|TRBV4-1
CASSQDSGSGNTIYF
TGCGCCAGCAGCCAAGATAGCGGGTCTGGAAACACCATATATTTT
>NA|13|NA|TRBJ2-7|TRBV7-9
CASSSKGSYEQYF
TGTGCCAGCAGCTCGAAAGGGAGCTACGAGCAGTACTTC
>NA|13|NA|TRBJ2-7|TRBV28
CASSLSQGYEQYF
TGTGCCAGCAGTTTATCACAGGGCTACGAGCAGTACTTC
>NA|12|NA|TRBJ2-4|TRBV19
CATRGSKNIQYF
TGTGCGACACGAGGGTCCAAAAACATTCAGTACTTC
>NA|13|NA|TRBJ1-1|TRBV10-1
CASSESHYTEAFF
TGCGCCAGCAGTGAGTCTCACTACACTGAAGCTTTCTTT
>NA|14|few|TRBJ1-2|TRBV3-1/TRBV3-2
CASSQEQFNYGYTF
TGTGCCAGCAGCCAAGAACAGTTTAACTATGGCTACACCTTC
>NA|13|NA|TRBJ2-7|TRBV6-5
CASSPRGAYEQYF
TGTGCCAGCAGTCCCCGGGGAGCCTACGAGCAGTACTTC
>NA|15|NA|TRBJ2-3|TRBV13
CASSLRGSGTDTQYF
TGTGCCAGCAGCTTACGGGGTAGCGGCACAGATACGCAGTATTTT
>TRBD1|15|NA|TRBJ2-1|TRBV5-5
CASSRTGESYNEQFF
TGTGCCAGCAGCCGGACAGGGGAGTCGTACAATGAGCAGTTCTTC
>TRBD1|14|NA|TRBJ2-5|TRBV7-9
CASSKTGGAETQYF
TGTGCCAGCAGTAAGACAGGGGGGGCAGAGACCCAGTACTTC
>TRBD1|15|NA|TRBJ2-2|TRBV3-1/TRBV3-2
CASSPRDRGSGELFF
TGTGCCAGCAGCCCCCGGGACAGGGGTTCCGGGGAGCTGTTTTTT
>NA|14|NA|TRBJ2-7|TRBV7-9
CASSLDTREDEQYF
TGTGCCAGCAGCTTGGACACTAGGGAGGACGAGCAGTACTTC
>TRBD2|18|NA|TRBJ2-1|TRBV7-2
CASSLASVGGRAGNEQFF
TGTGCCAGCAGCTTAGCGAGTGTGGGCGGGAGGGCCGGCAATGAGCAGTTCTTC
>TRBD2|17|once|TRBJ2-7|TRBV7-9
CASSLGVGTSGIYEQYF
TGTGCCAGCAGCTTAGGAGTGGGAACTAGCGGGATATACGAGCAGTACTTC
>TRBD1|14|NA|TRBJ1-2|TRBV19
CASSNQGARNGYTF
TGTGCCAGTAGTAACCAGGGGGCACGGAATGGCTACACCTTC
>NA|13|NA|TRBJ2-7|TRBV2
CASSEAGIVTPLF
TGTGCCAGCAGTGAAGCGGGCATAGTCACCCCGTTATTC
>TRBD2|16|few|TRBJ2-1|TRBV5-6
CASSLHRTSGSDEQFF
TGTGCCAGCAGCTTGCATAGGACTAGCGGGAGCGATGAGCAGTTCTTC
>NA|14|NA|TRBJ1-6|TRBV6-1
CASSEAFGDSPLHF
TGTGCCAGCAGTGAAGCGTTCGGGGATTCACCCCTCCACTTT
>TRBD1|13|NA|TRBJ1-5|TRBV7-9
CASTEGAGQPQHF
TGTGCCAGCACGGAGGGGGCTGGACAGCCCCAGCATTTT
>TRBD1|14|NA|TRBJ2-5|TRBV3-1/TRBV3-2
CASSRGQRKETQYF
TGTGCCAGCAGCCGGGGACAGAGAAAAGAGACCCAGTACTTC
>TRBD1|12|NA|TRBJ1-1|TRBV7-9
CASSPAGTDAFF
TGTGCCAGCAGCCCGGCCGGGACAGATGCTTTCTTT
>TRBD1|15|NA|TRBJ1-5|TRBV2
CASTRTGGANQPQHF
TGTGCCAGCACAAGGACAGGGGGAGCGAATCAGCCCCAGCATTTT
>TRBD1|14|NA|TRBJ2-1|TRBV19
CASRTGGSYNEQFF
TGTGCCAGTAGGACAGGGGGGTCCTACAATGAGCAGTTCTTC
>TRBD2|15|NA|TRBJ2-2|TRBV5-4
CASSLGLAGTGELFF
TGTGCCAGCAGCTTGGGACTAGCGGGCACCGGGGAGCTGTTTTTT
>TRBD1|12|NA|TRBJ1-1|TRBV14
CASSPQGAEAFF
TGTGCCAGCAGCCCGCAGGGGGCTGAAGCTTTCTTT
>NA|13|NA|TRBJ2-7|TRBV6-5
CASSYRGTGEQYF
TGTGCCAGCAGTTACCGGGGAACGGGCGAGCAGTACTTC
>TRBD2|13|NA|TRBJ2-3|TRBV12-3/TRBV12-4
CATRAGAADTQYF
TGTGCCACCCGAGCGGGGGCCGCAGATACGCAGTATTTT
>NA|14|NA|TRBJ2-7|TRBV27
CASSISGSKYEQYF
TGTGCCAGCAGTATCTCAGGATCAAAATACGAGCAGTACTTC
>TRBD1|13|NA|TRBJ2-7|TRBV7-2
CASSLATGAEQYF
TGTGCCAGCAGCTTAGCGACAGGGGCCGAGCAGTACTTC
>NA|15|NA|TRBJ2-3|TRBV7-9
CASSLEGGFSDTQYF
TGTGCCAGCAGCTTAGAGGGCGGGTTCTCAGATACGCAGTATTTT
>NA|16|NA|TRBJ1-4|TRBV19
CASSTSSGANNEKLFF
TGTGCCAGTAGTACATCGTCAGGGGCGAATAATGAAAAACTGTTTTTT
>TRBD2|15|NA|TRBJ2-2|TRBV9
CASSVGGGDTGELFF
TGTGCCAGCAGCGTCGGCGGGGGGGACACCGGGGAGCTGTTTTTT
>NA|17|NA|TRBJ1-5|TRBV6-1
CASSGGRGQGEYQPQHF
TGTGCCAGCAGTGGTGGTCGTGGCCAAGGAGAGTATCAGCCCCAGCATTTT
>TRBD2|14|NA|TRBJ2-7|TRBV10-3
CAIRPGTSGYEQYF
TGTGCCATCAGGCCCGGGACTAGCGGCTACGAGCAGTACTTC
>NA|11|NA|TRBJ1-2|TRBV6-6
CASSYEGGYTF
TGTGCCAGCAGTTACGAGGGCGGCTACACCTTC
>NA|13|NA|TRBJ2-1|TRBV27
CASSLLSSDEQFF
TGTGCCAGCAGTTTACTTAGCAGCGATGAGCAGTTCTTC
>NA|14|NA|TRBJ2-3|TRBV7-2
CASSMRQSTDTQYF
TGTGCCAGCAGCATGAGACAGAGCACAGATACGCAGTATTTT
>TRBD2|15|NA|TRBJ2-5|TRBV2
CASSSASGSGETQYF
TGTGCCAGCAGCTCCGCTAGCGGGAGTGGTGAGACCCAGTACTTC
>NA|13|NA|TRBJ1-1|TRBV11-2
CASSLQGYTEAFF
TGTGCCAGCAGCCTACAGGGTTACACTGAAGCTTTCTTT
>TRBD1|19|NA|TRBJ1-4|TRBV28
CASRSPLGAGGPTNEKLFF
TGTGCCAGCAGATCACCCCTTGGGGCAGGGGGGCCAACTAATGAAAAACTGTTTTTT